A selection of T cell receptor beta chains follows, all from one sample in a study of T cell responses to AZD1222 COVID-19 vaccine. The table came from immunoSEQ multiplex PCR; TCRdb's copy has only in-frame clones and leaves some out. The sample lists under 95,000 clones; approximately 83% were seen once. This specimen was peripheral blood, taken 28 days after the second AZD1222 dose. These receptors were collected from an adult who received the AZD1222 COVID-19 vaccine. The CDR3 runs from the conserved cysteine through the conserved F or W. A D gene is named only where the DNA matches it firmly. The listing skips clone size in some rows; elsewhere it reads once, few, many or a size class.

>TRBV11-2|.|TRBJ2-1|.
TGTGCCAGCAGTGGGGGCTTAAGCTCCTACAATGAGCAGTTCTTC
CASSGGLSSYNEQFF
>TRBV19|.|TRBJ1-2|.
TGTGCCAGTACCAAAAGGGCCAGGGACGGCTATGGCTACACCTTC
CASTKRARDGYGYTF
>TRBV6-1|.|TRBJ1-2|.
TGTGCCAGCAGTGAAGGGCCGGGGAGGAACTATGGCTACACCTTC
CASSEGPGRNYGYTF
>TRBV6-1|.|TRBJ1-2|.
TGTGCCAGCAGTGAATTTTCAGGGTCGGGCTACACCTTC
CASSEFSGSGYTF
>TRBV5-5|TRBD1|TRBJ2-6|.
TGTGCCAGCAGCCAGCCGTCCGGGACAGGGATCGCTGGGGCCAACGTCCTGACTTTC
CASSQPSGTGIAGANVLTF
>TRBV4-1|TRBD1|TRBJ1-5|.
TGCGCCAGCAGCCGCTCGACAGGGTCGCATCAGCCCCAGCATTTT
CASSRSTGSHQPQHF
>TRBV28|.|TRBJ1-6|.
TGTGCCAGCAGACCTTCCTGGGGTAATTCACCCCTCCACTTT
CASRPSWGNSPLHF
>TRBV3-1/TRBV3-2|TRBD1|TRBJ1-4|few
TGTGCCAGCAGCGCTATACAGGGGGGGAGTGAAAAACTGTTTTTT
CASSAIQGGSEKLFF
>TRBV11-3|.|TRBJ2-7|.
TGTGCCAGCAGCTTAGAAGGGACAAAGCAGTACTTC
CASSLEGTKQYF
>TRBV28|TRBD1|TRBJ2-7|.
TGTGCCAGCAGGAGGGGACAGGGAGTGGACGAGCAGTACTTC
CASRRGQGVDEQYF
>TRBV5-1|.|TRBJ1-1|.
TGCGCCAGCAGCTTGAGGGAAAACACTGAAGCTTTCTTT
CASSLRENTEAFF
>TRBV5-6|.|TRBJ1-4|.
TGTGCCAGCAGCTCCGGGACTCTTGGACAAAAACTGTTTTTT
CASSSGTLGQKLFF
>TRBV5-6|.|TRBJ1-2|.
TGTGCCAGCAGCTTAATACGGGGCTCATACGGCTACACCTTC
CASSLIRGSYGYTF
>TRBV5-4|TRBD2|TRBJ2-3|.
TGTGCCAGCAGCTTGGGACTGCGGGGGAGCACAGATACGCAGTATTTT
CASSLGLRGSTDTQYF
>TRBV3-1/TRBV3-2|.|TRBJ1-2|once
TGTGCCAGCAGCCAAGAGTTCAGGGGCTACACCTTC
CASSQEFRGYTF
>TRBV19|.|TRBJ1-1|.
TGTGCCAGTAGTGACACAACGAACACTGAAGCTTTCTTT
CASSDTTNTEAFF
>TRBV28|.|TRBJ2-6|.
TGTGCCAGCAGCGTCCGCTCTGGGGCCAACGTCCTGACTTTC
CASSVRSGANVLTF
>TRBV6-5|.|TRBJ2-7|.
TGTGCCAGCAGTTATTCGGATGTGGGCGAGCAGTACTTC
CASSYSDVGEQYF
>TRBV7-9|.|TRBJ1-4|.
TGTGCCAGCAGCACGGACAGCCCAGTTGTAACTAATGAAAAACTGTTTTTT
CASSTDSPVVTNEKLFF
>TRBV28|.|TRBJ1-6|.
TGTGCCAGCAGTTTGGTCCAGGGAGAGGTTTCCTCACCCCTCCACTTT
CASSLVQGEVSSPLHF